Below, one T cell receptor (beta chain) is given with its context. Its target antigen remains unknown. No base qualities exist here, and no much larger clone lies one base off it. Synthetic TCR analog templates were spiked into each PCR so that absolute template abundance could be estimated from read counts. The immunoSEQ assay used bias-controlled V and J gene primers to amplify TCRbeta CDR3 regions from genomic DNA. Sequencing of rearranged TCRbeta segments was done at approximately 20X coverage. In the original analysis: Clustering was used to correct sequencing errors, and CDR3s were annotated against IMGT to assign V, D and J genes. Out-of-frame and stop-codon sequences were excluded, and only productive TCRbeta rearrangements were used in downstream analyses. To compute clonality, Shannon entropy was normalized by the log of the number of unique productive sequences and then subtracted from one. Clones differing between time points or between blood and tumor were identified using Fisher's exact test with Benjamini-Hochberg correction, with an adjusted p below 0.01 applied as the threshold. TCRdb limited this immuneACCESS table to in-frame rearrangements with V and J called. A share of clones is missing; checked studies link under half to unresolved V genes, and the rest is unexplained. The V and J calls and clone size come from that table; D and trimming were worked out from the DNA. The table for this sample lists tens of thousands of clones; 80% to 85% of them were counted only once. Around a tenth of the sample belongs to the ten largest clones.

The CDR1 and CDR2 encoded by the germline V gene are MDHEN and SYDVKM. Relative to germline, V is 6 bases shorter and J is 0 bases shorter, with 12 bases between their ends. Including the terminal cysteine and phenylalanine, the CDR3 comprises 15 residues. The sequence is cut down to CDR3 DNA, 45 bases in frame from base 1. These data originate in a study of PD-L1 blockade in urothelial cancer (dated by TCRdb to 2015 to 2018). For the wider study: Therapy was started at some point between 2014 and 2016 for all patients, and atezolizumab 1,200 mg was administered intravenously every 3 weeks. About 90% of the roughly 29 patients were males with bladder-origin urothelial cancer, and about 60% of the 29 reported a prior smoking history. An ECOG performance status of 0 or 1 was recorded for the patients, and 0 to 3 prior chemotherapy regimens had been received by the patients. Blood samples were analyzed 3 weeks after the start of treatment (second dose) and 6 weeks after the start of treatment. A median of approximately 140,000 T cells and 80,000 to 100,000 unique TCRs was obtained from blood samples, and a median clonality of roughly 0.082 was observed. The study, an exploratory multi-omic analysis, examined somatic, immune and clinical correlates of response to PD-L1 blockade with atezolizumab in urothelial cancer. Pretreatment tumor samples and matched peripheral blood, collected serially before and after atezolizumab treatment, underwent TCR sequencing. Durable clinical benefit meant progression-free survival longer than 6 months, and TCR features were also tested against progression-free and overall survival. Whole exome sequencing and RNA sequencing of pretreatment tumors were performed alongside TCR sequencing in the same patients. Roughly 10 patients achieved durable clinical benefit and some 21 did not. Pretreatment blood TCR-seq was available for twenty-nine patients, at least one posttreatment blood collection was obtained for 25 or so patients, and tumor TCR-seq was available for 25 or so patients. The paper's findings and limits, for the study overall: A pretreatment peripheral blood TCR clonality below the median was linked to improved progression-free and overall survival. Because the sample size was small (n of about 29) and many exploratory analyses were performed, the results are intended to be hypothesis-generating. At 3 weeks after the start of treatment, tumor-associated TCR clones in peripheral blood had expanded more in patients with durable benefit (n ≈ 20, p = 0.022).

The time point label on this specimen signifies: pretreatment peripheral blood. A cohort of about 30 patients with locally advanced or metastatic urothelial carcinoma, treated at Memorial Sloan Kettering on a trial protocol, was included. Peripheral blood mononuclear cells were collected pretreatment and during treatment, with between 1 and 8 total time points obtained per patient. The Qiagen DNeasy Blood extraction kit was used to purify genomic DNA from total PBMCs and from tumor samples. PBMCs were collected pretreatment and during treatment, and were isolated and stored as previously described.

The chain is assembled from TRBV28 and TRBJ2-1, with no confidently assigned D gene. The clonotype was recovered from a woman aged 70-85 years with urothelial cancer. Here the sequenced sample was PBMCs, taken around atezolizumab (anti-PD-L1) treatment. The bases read TGTGCCAGCAGCCTCTATCCGAGCTCCTACAATGAGCAGTTCTTC. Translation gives CASSLYPSSYNEQFF.